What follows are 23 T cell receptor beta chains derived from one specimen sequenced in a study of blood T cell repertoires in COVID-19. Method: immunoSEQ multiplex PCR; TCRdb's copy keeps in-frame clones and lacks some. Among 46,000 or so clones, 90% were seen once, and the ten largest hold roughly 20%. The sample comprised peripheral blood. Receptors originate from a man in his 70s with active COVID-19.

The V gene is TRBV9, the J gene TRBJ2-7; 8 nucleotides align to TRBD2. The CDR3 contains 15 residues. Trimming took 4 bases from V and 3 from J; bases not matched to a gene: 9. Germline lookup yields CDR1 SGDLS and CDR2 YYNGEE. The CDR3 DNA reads TGTGCCAGCAGCAAGGGCGGGGGGCCCCACTACGAGCAGTACTTC. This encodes CASSKGGGPHYEQYF.

The CDR3 DNA reads TGTGCCAGCAGCCAAGCGACTAGGGTCGATGAGCAGTTCTTC. It yields the protein CASSQATRVDEQFF. The chain recombines TRBV4-2 with TRBJ2-1, with D possibly being TRBD2 (6 bases). The CDR3 has 14 amino acids. Trimming pared 1 base from V and 8 bases from J, leaving 12 bases between. CDR1 and CDR2 from the germline V gene are LGHNA and YNFKEQ.

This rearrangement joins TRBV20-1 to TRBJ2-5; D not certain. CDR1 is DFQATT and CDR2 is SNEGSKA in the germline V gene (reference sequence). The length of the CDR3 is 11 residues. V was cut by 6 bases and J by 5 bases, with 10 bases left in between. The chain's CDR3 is CSARPRETQYF. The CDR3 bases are TGCAGTGCGAGACCCCGGGAGACCCAGTACTTC.

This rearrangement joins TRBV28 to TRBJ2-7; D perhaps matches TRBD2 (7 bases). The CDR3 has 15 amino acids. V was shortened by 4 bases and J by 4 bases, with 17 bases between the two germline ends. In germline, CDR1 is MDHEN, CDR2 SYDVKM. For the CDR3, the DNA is TGTGCCAGCAGTTCCGGGTCCGGGGGGCGGTACGAGCAGTACTTC. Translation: CASSSGSGGRYEQYF.

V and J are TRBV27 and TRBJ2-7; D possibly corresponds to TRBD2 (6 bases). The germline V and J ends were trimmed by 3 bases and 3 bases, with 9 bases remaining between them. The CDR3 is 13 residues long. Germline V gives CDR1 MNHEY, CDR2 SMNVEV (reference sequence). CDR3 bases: TGTGCCAGCAGTTTCCCCGGGAGCTACGAGCAGTACTTC. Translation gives CASSFPGSYEQYF.

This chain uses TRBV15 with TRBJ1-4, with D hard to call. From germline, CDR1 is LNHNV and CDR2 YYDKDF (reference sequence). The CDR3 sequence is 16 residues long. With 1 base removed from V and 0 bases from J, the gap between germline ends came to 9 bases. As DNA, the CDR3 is TGTGCCACCAGCAGAGCGCGGTTTACAACTAATGAAAAACTGTTTTTT. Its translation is CATSRARFTTNEKLFF.

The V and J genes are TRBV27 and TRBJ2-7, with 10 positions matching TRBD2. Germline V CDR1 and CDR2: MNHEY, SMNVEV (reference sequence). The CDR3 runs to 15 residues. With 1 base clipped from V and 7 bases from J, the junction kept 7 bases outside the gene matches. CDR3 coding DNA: TGTGCCAGCAGTTTATTCAGCGGGGGGGCGGGAGAGCAGTACTTC. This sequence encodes CASSLFSGGAGEQYF.

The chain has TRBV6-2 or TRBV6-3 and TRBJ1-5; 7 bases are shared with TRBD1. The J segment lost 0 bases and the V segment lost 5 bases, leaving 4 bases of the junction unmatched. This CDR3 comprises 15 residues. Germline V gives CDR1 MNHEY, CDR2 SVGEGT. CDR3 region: CASSRQGHSNQPQHF. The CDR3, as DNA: TGTGCCAGCAGTCGACAGGGTCATAGCAATCAGCCCCAGCATTTT.

This chain's CDR3 is CASRSTGGSEQYF. In DNA form, the CDR3 reads TGTGCCAGCAGATCCACAGGGGGCAGCGAGCAGTACTTC. V and J are TRBV27 and TRBJ2-7; 9 positions match TRBD1. Trimming cost V 6 bases and J 6 bases; bases outside gene matches: 6. This CDR3 comprises 13 residues. The germline V gene encodes CDR1 MNHEY and CDR2 SMNVEV (reference sequence).

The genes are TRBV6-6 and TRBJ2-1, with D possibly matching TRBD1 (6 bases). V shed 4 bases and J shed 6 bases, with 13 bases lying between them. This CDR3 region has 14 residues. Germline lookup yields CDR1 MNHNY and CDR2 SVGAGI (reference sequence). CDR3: CASSSDRGRNEQFF. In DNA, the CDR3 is TGTGCCAGCAGTTCGGACAGAGGACGCAATGAGCAGTTCTTC.

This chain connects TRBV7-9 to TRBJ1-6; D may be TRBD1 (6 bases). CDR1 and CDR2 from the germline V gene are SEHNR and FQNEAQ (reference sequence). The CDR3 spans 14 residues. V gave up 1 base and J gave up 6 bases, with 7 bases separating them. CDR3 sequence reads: CASSLVQGNSPLHF. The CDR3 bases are TGTGCCAGCAGCTTAGTACAGGGTAATTCACCCCTCCACTTT.

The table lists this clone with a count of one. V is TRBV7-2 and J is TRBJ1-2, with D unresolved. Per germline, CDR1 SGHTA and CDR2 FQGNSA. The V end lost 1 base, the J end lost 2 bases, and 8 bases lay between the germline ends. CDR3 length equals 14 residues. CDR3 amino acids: CASSLVPGNYGYTF. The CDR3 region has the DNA TGTGCCAGCAGCTTAGTCCCAGGAAACTATGGCTACACCTTC.

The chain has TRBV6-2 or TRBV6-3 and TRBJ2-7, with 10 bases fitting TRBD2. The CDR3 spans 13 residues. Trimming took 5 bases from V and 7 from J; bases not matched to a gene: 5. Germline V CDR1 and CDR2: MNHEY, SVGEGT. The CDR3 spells CASSLLLAGEQYF. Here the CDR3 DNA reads TGTGCCAGCAGTCTACTACTAGCGGGGGAGCAGTACTTC.

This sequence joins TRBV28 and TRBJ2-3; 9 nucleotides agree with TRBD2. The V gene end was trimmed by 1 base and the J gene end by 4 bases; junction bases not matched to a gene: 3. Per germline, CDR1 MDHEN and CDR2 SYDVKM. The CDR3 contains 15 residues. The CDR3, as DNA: TGTGCCAGCAGTTTATATAGCGGGGGTTCAGATACGCAGTATTTT. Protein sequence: CASSLYSGGSDTQYF.

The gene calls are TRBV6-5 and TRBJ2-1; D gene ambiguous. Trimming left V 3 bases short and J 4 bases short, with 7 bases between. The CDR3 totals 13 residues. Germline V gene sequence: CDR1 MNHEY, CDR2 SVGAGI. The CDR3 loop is CASSYKEYNEQFF. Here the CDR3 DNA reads TGTGCCAGCAGTTATAAGGAGTACAATGAGCAGTTCTTC.

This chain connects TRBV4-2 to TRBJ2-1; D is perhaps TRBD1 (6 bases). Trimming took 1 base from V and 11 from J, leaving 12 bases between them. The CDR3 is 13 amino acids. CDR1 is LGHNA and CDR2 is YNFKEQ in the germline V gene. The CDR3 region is CASSQGDRTQQFF. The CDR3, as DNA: TGTGCCAGCAGCCAAGGCGACAGGACCCAGCAGTTCTTC.

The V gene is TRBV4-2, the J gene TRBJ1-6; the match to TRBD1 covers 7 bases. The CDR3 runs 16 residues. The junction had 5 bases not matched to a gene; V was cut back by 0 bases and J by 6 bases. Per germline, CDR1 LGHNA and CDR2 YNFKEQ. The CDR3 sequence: CASSQETGVANSPLHF. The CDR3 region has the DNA TGTGCCAGCAGCCAAGAAACAGGGGTTGCTAATTCACCCCTCCACTTT.

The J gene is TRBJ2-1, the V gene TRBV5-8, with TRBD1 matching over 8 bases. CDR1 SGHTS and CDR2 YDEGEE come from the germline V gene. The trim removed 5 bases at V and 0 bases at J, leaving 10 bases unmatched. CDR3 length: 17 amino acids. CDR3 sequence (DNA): TGTGCCAGCAGGCCGACAGGGGCTCAGAGCTCCTACAATGAGCAGTTCTTC. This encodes CASRPTGAQSSYNEQFF.

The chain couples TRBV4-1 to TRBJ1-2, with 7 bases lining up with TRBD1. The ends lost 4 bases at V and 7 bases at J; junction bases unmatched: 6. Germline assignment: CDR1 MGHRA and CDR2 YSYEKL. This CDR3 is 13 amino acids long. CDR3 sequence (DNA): TGCGCCAGCAGCCTCCGACAGGGTCTTGGCTACACCTTC. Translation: CASSLRQGLGYTF.

The CDR3 region has the DNA TGTGCCAGCAGCTTAAGGGTGGGAGGGCCTGATACGCAGTATTTT. Translating it yields CASSLRVGGPDTQYF. The chain links TRBV11-2 to TRBJ2-3, with 7 bases lining up with TRBD2. The CDR3 is 15 residues long. Germline CDR1 reads SGHAT; CDR2 reads FQNNGV. After removal of 2 bases from V and 6 bases from J, the junction contained 8 bases not matched to a gene.

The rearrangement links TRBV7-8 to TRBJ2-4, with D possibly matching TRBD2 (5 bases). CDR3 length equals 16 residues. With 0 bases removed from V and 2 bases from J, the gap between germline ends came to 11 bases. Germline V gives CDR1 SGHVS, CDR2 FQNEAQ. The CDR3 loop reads CASSLAHRGTKNIQYF. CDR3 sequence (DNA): TGTGCCAGCAGCTTAGCGCATCGAGGGACCAAAAACATTCAGTACTTC. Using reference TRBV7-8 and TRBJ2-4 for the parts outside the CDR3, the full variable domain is GAGVSQSPRYKVAKRGQDVALRCDPISGHVSLFWYQQALGQGPEFLTYFQNEAQLDKSGLPSDRFFAERPEGSVSTLKIQRTQQEDSAVYLCASSLAHRGTKNIQYFGAGTRLSVL.

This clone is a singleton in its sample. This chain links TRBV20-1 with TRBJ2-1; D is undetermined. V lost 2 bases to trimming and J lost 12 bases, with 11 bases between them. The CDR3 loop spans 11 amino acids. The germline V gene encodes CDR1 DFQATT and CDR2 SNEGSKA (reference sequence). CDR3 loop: CSARLPPRQFF. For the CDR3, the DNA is TGCAGTGCTAGACTACCCCCGCGGCAGTTCTTC.

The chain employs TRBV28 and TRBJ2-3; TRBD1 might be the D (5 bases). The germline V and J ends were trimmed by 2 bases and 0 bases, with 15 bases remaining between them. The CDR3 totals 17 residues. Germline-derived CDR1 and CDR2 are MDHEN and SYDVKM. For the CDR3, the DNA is TGTGCCAGCAGTTTACAGGGCTGGGGAACTAGCACAGATACGCAGTATTTT. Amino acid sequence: CASSLQGWGTSTDTQYF. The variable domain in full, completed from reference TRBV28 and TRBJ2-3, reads DVKVTQSSRYLVKRTGEKVFLECVQDMDHENMFWYRQDPGLGLRLIYFSYDVKMKEKGDIPEGYSVSREKKERFSLILESASTNQTSMYLCASSLQGWGTSTDTQYFGPGTRLTVL.